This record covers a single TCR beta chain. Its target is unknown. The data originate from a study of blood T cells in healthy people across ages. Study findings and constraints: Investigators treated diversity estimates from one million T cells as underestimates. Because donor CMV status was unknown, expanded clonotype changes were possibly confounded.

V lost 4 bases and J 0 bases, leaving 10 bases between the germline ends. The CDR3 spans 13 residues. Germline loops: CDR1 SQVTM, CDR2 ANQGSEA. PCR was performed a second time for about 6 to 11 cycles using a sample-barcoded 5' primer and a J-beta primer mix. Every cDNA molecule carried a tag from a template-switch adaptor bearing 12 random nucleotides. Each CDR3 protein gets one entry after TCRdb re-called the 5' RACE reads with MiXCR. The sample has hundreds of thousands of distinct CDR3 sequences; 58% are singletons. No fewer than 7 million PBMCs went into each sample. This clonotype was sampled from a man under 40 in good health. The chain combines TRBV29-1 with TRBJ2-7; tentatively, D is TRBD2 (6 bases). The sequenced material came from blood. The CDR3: CSVVVGGSYEQYF. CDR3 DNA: TGCAGCGTTGTCGTGGGGGGCTCCTACGAGCAGTACTTC.